This TCR beta chain was recovered during a study of control samples from healthy donors and cancer patients. The V gene's germline CDR1 is SGDLS and CDR2 YYNGEE. V was cut by 3 bases and J by 5 bases, with 14 bases left in between. The CDR3 is 14 residues long. The method was immunoSEQ multiplex PCR; TCRdb's version includes in-frame clones alone and lacks a portion of them. The sample lists about 95,000 clones, around four fifths occurring once. Sequencing was carried out using blood. This sequence originates from a young man in good health. The genes are TRBV9 and TRBJ1-2, with TRBD1 as a possible D gene (6 bases). CDR3 region: CASSGVGQSYGYTF. CDR3 bases: TGTGCCAGCAGCGGGGTCGGACAGTCATATGGCTACACCTTC. Full variable domain (missing parts from reference TRBV9 and TRBJ1-2): DSGVTQTPKHLITATGQRVTLRCSPRSGDLSVYWYQQSLDQGLQFLIQYYNGEERAKGNILERFSAQQFPDLHSELNLSSLELGDSALYFCASSGVGQSYGYTFGSGTRLTVV.